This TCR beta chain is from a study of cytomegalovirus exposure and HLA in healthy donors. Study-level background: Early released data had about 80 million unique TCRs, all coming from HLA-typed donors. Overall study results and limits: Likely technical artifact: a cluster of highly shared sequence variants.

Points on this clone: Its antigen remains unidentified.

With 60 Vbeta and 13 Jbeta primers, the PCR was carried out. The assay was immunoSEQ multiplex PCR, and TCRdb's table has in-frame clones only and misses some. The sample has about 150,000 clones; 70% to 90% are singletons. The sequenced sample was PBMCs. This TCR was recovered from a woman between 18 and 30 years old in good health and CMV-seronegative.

The CDR3 region has the DNA TGTGCCTGGAGTGTACAAGCGGGGGGACCCTACGAGCAGTACTTC. This sequence encodes CAWSVQAGGPYEQYF. The chain recombines TRBV30 with TRBJ2-7, with 9 bases aligning to TRBD2. V lost 0 bases and J lost 2; bases outside the gene matches: 5. Looked up from germline, CDR1 is GTSNPN and CDR2 is SVGIG (reference sequence). This CDR3 is built from 15 residues.